What follows is one T cell receptor (beta chain) and its context. This entry belongs to a study of blood T cell repertoires in COVID-19. Assay used: immunoSEQ multiplex PCR; TCRdb lists only in-frame clones, some missing. This table holds about 40,000 clones, about 90% found once. The CDR3 covers 15 residues. Germline-derived CDR1 and CDR2 are SGHVS and FQNEAQ. V was clipped by 4 bases and J by 5 bases; unmatched bases: 7. The V gene is TRBV7-8, the J gene TRBJ2-1; 8 bases are a match to TRBD2. Sequences were obtained from peripheral blood. The TCR comes from a woman between 65 and 79 years old with acute or convalescent COVID-19. CDR3 in DNA: TGTGCCAGCAGCTCCAGACTAGCGTTAGACAATGAGCAGTTCTTC. It encodes CASSSRLALDNEQFF.